Presented here are 14 T cell receptor beta chains from one specimen sequenced in a study of T cell clonotyping in hematopoietic cell transplantation. Time point indicated: recipient sample about 28 days before transplant, after cytoreduction. Measured with immunoSEQ multiplex PCR; TCRdb has only the in-frame clones, and not every one. The data contain more than 25,000 clones, about 93% of them seen just once; the ten biggest clones take up approximately 2%. Sequences were derived from peripheral blood mononuclear cells, sampled before stem cell transplant. These receptors all stem from a man aged 50 or older with acute myeloid leukemia. Some clones in this sample may be carry-over from other donors' samples.

This clone was detected a few times. This chain connects TRBV7-8 to TRBJ2-7, with unresolved D. Germline V gives CDR1 SGHVS, CDR2 FQNEAQ. This CDR3 comprises 14 residues. V lost 0 bases and J lost 3, with 9 bases in between. The CDR3, as DNA: TGTGCCAGCAGCTTAGCTGGCTCTAACTACGAGCAGTACTTC. Its protein is CASSLAGSNYEQYF.

The chain joins TRBV19 to TRBJ1-1; a weak D match, TRBD1 (5 bases). V gave up 5 bases and J gave up 5 bases, with 12 bases separating them. This CDR3 has 13 residues. CDR1 is LNHDA, CDR2 SQIVND, per germline (reference sequence). CDR3 nucleotides: TGTGCCAGTAGTTACGGGGGGAGTACTGAAGCTTTCTTT. Translated, it gives CASSYGGSTEAFF.

J is TRBJ2-5 and V is TRBV11-2; 7 positions agree with TRBD2. Germline assignment: CDR1 SGHAT and CDR2 FQNNGV. V lost 5 bases, J lost 3 bases, and 12 bases stayed unmatched. CDR3 length: 16 amino acids. The CDR3 DNA is TGTGCCAGCAGCCGTATTACCGGGACTAAAGAAGAGACCCAGTACTTC. It encodes CASSRITGTKEETQYF.

The V and J genes are TRBV7-6 and TRBJ2-5; possible D gene TRBD2, 6 bases. Deletions cut 5 bases from V and 2 bases from J, with 12 bases between. The germline V gene encodes CDR1 SGHVS and CDR2 FNYEAQ. The CDR3 sequence is 14 residues long. CDR3 sequence: CASSPGRGQETQYF. CDR3 coding DNA: TGTGCCAGCAGCCCCGGGCGGGGACAAGAGACCCAGTACTTC.

The chain links TRBV5-1 to TRBJ1-1; D call uncertain. The CDR3 runs to 14 residues. The V end lost 5 bases, the J end lost 2 bases, and 13 bases lay between the germline ends. Per the germline V gene, CDR1 is SGHRS and CDR2 is YFSETQ. The CDR3 region is CASSTSRSNTEAFF. The CDR3 bases are TGCGCCAGCAGTACGAGTAGGAGTAACACTGAAGCTTTCTTT. The full variable domain, completed using reference TRBV5-1 and TRBJ1-1, is KAGVTQTPRYLIKTRGQQVTLSCSPISGHRSVSWYQQTPGQGLQFLFEYFSETQRNKGNFPGRFSGRQFSNSRSEMNVSTLELGDSALYLCASSTSRSNTEAFFGQGTRLTVV.

This chain uses TRBV7-2 with TRBJ2-2; a weak D match, TRBD1 (5 bases). CDR1 is SGHTA and CDR2 is FQGNSA in the germline V gene. With 1 base removed from V and 1 base from J, the gap between germline ends came to 7 bases. This CDR3 region has 15 residues. CDR3 nucleotide sequence: TGTGCCAGCAGCTTAGACGGACAGAACACCGGGGAGCTGTTTTTT. This translates into CASSLDGQNTGELFF. The variable domain in full, completed from reference TRBV7-2 and TRBJ2-2, reads GAGVSQSPSNKVTEKGKDVELRCDPISGHTALYWYRQSLGQGLEFLIYFQGNSAPDKSGLPSDRFSAERTGGSVSTLTIQRTQQEDSAVYLCASSLDGQNTGELFFGEGSRLTVL.

The genes are TRBV9 and TRBJ1-1, with D possibly being TRBD1 (6 bases). Trimming shortened V by 3 bases and J by 5 bases, and 17 bases separated the two germline ends. The germline CDR1 and CDR2 sequences are SGDLS and YYNGEE. The CDR3 is made up of 15 amino acids. As DNA, the CDR3 is TGTGCCAGCAGCGGAGGGGCAGGGGCCACAACTGAAGCTTTCTTT. This translates into CASSGGAGATTEAFF. The full variable domain, its missing parts supplied by reference TRBV9 and TRBJ1-1, is DSGVTQTPKHLITATGQRVTLRCSPRSGDLSVYWYQQSLDQGLQFLIQYYNGEERAKGNILERFSAQQFPDLHSELNLSSLELGDSALYFCASSGGAGATTEAFFGQGTRLTVV.

This clone was observed once. This chain joins TRBV5-6 and TRBJ2-3; 7 bases match TRBD2. This CDR3 is built from 15 residues. The V gene's germline CDR1 is SGHDT and CDR2 YYEEEE. The junction had 7 bases not matched to a gene; V was cut back by 2 bases and J by 4 bases. CDR3 region: CASSLFRRGADTQYF. The CDR3 region has the DNA TGTGCCAGCAGCTTATTTCGACGGGGGGCAGATACGCAGTATTTT.

This sequence joins TRBV11-2 and TRBJ2-1; 8 bases are shared with TRBD1. This CDR3 has 16 residues. The J segment lost 0 bases and the V segment lost 4 bases, leaving 5 bases of the junction unmatched. Germline assignment: CDR1 SGHAT and CDR2 FQNNGV. CDR3 sequence reads: CASSWQGASSYNEQFF. The CDR3, as DNA: TGTGCCAGCAGCTGGCAGGGGGCATCCTCCTACAATGAGCAGTTCTTC. The full variable domain, completed using reference TRBV11-2 and TRBJ2-1, is EAGVAQSPRYKIIEKRQSVAFWCNPISGHATLYWYQQILGQGPKLLIQFQNNGVVDDSQLPKDRFSAERLKGVDSTLKIQPAKLEDSAVYLCASSWQGASSYNEQFFGPGTRLTVL.

This clone showed up just once. The chain uses TRBV9 and TRBJ2-2; 14 positions agree with TRBD2. Germline values: CDR1 SGDLS, CDR2 YYNGEE. CDR3 length: 17 amino acids. The trim removed 4 bases at V and 0 bases at J, leaving 2 bases unmatched. The DNA of the CDR3 is TGTGCCAGCAGCATGACTAGCGGGGGGGCGAACACCGGGGAGCTGTTTTTT. It codes for CASSMTSGGANTGELFF.

This clone showed up just a few times. The chain is built from TRBV28 and TRBJ2-7; D assignment may be TRBD1 or TRBD2 (6 bases each). Germline V gene sequence: CDR1 MDHEN, CDR2 SYDVKM. V gave up 1 base and J gave up 2 bases, with 9 bases separating them. The CDR3 contains 14 residues. CDR3 sequence reads: CASSLFGGPYEQYF. The DNA of the CDR3 is TGTGCCAGCAGTTTATTTGGGGGGCCCTACGAGCAGTACTTC.

This chain joins TRBV7-2 and TRBJ1-2; 11 nucleotides agree with TRBD1. Germline V gene lookup returns CDR1 SGHTA and CDR2 FQGNSA. CDR3 size: 15 residues. V shed 5 bases, J shed 5 bases, and the junction held 7 bases outside the gene matches. The CDR3 DNA reads TGTGCCAGCAGCCGCAGGACAGGGGGCGTGTATGGCTACACCTTC. Translated, it gives CASSRRTGGVYGYTF.

This clone was seen once. CDR3 sequence (DNA): TGTGCCAGCAGCATACAGGGAACAGATACGCAGTATTTT. Translation gives CASSIQGTDTQYF. V and J are TRBV11-1 and TRBJ2-3, with D possibly matching TRBD1 (6 bases). CDR1 is SGHAT and CDR2 is FQDESV in the germline V gene (reference sequence). Between the trimmed V and J ends, which lost 5 bases and 3 bases, there was a span of 9 bases. The CDR3 sequence is 13 residues long.

V is TRBV30 and J is TRBJ2-2; 7 bases match TRBD1. There are 15 residues in the CDR3. CDR1 is GTSNPN, CDR2 SVGIG, per germline (reference sequence). V trimming: 2 bases; J trimming: 1 base; junction bases outside the gene matches: 4. The CDR3 region has the DNA TGTGCCTGGAGTAGGGGGCGCCGGAACACCGGGGAGCTGTTTTTT. Translating gives CAWSRGRRNTGELFF.